This T cell receptor beta chain was sequenced in a study of T cells after yellow fever vaccination. This clonotype was seen only a few times. Its antigen remains unknown. The CDR3 has 12 amino acids. Trimming took 7 bases from V and 7 from J, leaving 14 bases between them. Germline loops: CDR1 ENHRY, CDR2 SYGVKD. From the 5' RACE reads, TCRdb called clonotypes with MiXCR, one entry per CDR3 protein. The sample comprises some 560,000 distinct CDR3 sequences, approximately 21% of which are singletons, and roughly an eighth rests with the top ten. Findings and caveats of the study: Most primary-vaccination clones recurred post-booster (approximately 96% CD4, roughly 90% CD8).

The sequence came from a man in his thirties or forties who received the YFV17D yellow fever vaccine. The material was PBMCs, obtained 15 days after the yellow fever booster vaccination. The chain is built from TRBV10-3 and TRBJ2-7; a weak D match, TRBD2 (7 bases). For the CDR3, the DNA is TGTGCCATCAAAGGGGGGGCGGATGAGCAGTACTTC. The encoded protein is CAIKGGADEQYF.